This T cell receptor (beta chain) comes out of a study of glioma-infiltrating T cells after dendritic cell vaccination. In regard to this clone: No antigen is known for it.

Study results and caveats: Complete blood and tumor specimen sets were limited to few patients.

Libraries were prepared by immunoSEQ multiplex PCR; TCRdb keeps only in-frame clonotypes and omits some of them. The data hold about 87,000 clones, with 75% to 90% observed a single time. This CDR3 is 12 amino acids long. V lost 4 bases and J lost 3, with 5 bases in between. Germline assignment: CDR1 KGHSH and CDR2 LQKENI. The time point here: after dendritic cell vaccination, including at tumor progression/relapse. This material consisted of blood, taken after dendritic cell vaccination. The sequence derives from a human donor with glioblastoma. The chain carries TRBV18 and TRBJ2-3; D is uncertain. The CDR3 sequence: CASSLETDTQYF. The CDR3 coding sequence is TGTGCCAGCTCACTGGAGACAGATACGCAGTATTTT.